This TCR beta chain was captured in a study of tumor-infiltrating lymphocytes in primary liver carcinoma. Production of TCR beta cDNA used 500 ng total RNA together with a constant-region primer. ARM-PCR was slightly modified, and three nested multiplex PCR rounds with it gave rise to the TCR beta libraries. With TRBV1-TRBV30 forward primers and a C-beta reverse primer, the first two PCR rounds were run for roughly 10 cycles each. TCRdb used MiXCR to reprocess the multiplex PCR reads, holding one entry per CDR3 protein. The top ten clones hold around 30% of a sample with roughly 48,000 distinct CDR3 sequences, 60% to 75% of them seen once. Whole-study findings and limits: Reduced overlap was seen in tumor-adjacent and tumor-blood pairs versus tumor region pairs.

This CDR3 comprises 12 residues. Germline V gene lookup returns CDR1 MGHRA and CDR2 YSYEKL. Both RNA and DNA were isolated together from around 20-30 mg of bulk tissue that had not been sorted. Chronic HBV infection was present in the patients, who were treatment-naive. Five separate regions of each tumor underwent sampling. This clonotype was observed a handful of times. The antigen is not known. The junction and the germline gene differ at one end; a read error may be behind it. This TCR came from a man aged 35 to 55 with primary liver carcinoma and hepatitis B virus infection. The sample consisted of liver tumor tissue from sampling region 3. The subset is: tumor region T3, left-lateral pole. This chain connects TRBV4-1 to TRBJ2-1; D gene ambiguous. CDR3 sequence (DNA): TGCACCAGCAGCCTATATGACAATGAGCAGTTCTTC. This encodes CTSSLYDNEQFF.